The 21 T cell receptor beta chains given below trace back to one sample, sequenced in a study of Japanese encephalitis immunity and Zika vaccine responses. For 5 to 6 days, PBMCs labeled with CFSE were cultured with peptide pools at 1 ug/mL each. Proliferating CD4 T cells were sorted unfixed as live CD56-CD19-CD16-CD3+CD4+ CFSE-low cells. TCRdb reanalysed the 5' RACE reads using MiXCR and keeps one entry per CDR3 protein. The sample includes 200 to 250 distinct CDR3 sequences, 10% to 13% of them seen just once. The material was antigen-activated CD4+ T cells from blood, cultured, obtained during a Zika inactivated vaccine study. These TCRs come from an adult woman who received an inactivated Zika virus vaccine.

Within the sample, this clonotype is hyperexpanded (1% or more). This rearrangement joins TRBV7-3 to TRBJ2-1; 8 bases agree with TRBD2. Germline V gene sequence: CDR1 SGHTA, CDR2 FQGTGA. The CDR3 consists of 16 residues. The ends lost 2 bases at V and 11 bases at J; junction bases unmatched: 14. CDR3 in amino acids: CASSLLVGLDRKKQFF. As DNA, the CDR3 is TGTGCCAGCAGCTTACTCGTGGGACTAGATAGAAAAAAGCAGTTCTTC.

By sample fraction, this clonotype is large. This CDR3 is CARRRGPAQETQYF. DNA for the CDR3: TGTGCCAGACGCCGAGGTCCTGCCCAAGAGACCCAGTACTTC. This chain joins TRBV3-1 and TRBJ2-5; D not resolved. This CDR3 has 14 residues. From germline, CDR1 is LGHDT and CDR2 YNNKEL (reference sequence). Trimming cost V 9 bases and J 1 base, with 15 bases left between them.

This clonotype is labeled large. J is TRBJ2-7 and V is TRBV12-3 or TRBV12-4; 12 nucleotides align to TRBD2. The CDR3 length is 16 residues. J was trimmed by 2 bases and V by 4 bases; bases with no gene match: 6. The CDR3, as DNA: TGTGCCAGCAGTTCCGGACTAGCGGGAATGACCTACGAGCAGTACTTC. It specifies CASSSGLAGMTYEQYF.

The CDR3 reads CASSQGPEETQYF. The DNA of the CDR3 is TGCGCCAGCAGCCAAGGCCCCGAGGAGACCCAGTACTTC. This chain links TRBV4-1 with TRBJ2-5; no definite D call. The V gene's germline CDR1 is MGHRA and CDR2 YSYEKL. Trimming left V 1 base short and J 5 bases short, with 8 bases between. The CDR3 length is 13 residues.

Judged by abundance, this clonotype is medium-sized. The chain combines TRBV7-9 with TRBJ2-2; D might be TRBD1 (5 bases). Deletions cut 0 bases from V and 6 bases from J, with 8 bases between. The CDR3 is 14 amino acids. Germline CDR1 and CDR2: SEHNR and FQNEAQ (reference sequence). Here the CDR3 DNA reads TGTGCCAGCAGCTTAGCTTGGGGCTCCGGGGAGCTGTTTTTT. This gives the protein CASSLAWGSGELFF.

By share, this clonotype ranks as hyperexpanded. The chain is built from TRBV5-5 and TRBJ2-1, with 7 bases fitting TRBD2. This CDR3 region has 15 residues. Germline trimming cut 4 bases from V and 0 bases from J; bases unmatched to any gene: 4. The germline V gene has CDR1 SGHKS and CDR2 YYEKEE (reference sequence). The CDR3 region is CASSKTSDSYNEQFF. CDR3 sequence (DNA): TGTGCCAGCAGCAAAACTAGCGACTCCTACAATGAGCAGTTCTTC. Complete variable domain (other parts from reference TRBV5-5 and TRBJ2-1): DAGVTQSPTHLIKTRGQQVTLRCSPISGHKSVSWYQQVLGQGPQFIFQYYEKEERGRGNFPDRFSARQFPNYSSELNVNALLLGDSALYLCASSKTSDSYNEQFFGPGTRLTVL.

Judged by abundance, this clonotype is medium-sized. The chain carries TRBV3-1 and TRBJ2-3; TRBD1 is a possible D gene (5 bases). V dropped 3 bases and J dropped 9 bases, with 19 bases sitting between them. Germline V gene data show CDR1 as LGHDT and CDR2 as YNNKEL (reference sequence). There are 15 residues in the CDR3. The CDR3 reads CASSQDINTGRTQYF. For the CDR3, the DNA is TGTGCCAGCAGCCAGGACATCAATACCGGGCGCACGCAGTATTTT.

By share, this clonotype counts as medium-sized. This sequence joins TRBV28 and TRBJ1-3; D unresolved. V lost 2 bases and J 4 bases, leaving 6 bases between the germline ends. The CDR3 sequence is 13 residues long. The V gene's germline CDR1 is MDHEN and CDR2 SYDVKM. DNA for the CDR3: TGTGCCAGCAGTTTAGTCCAGGGAAACACCATATATTTT. It translates to CASSLVQGNTIYF.

In its sample, this clonotype ranks as large (0.1 to 1%). One end of the junction is discordant with germline, which a read error may explain. The CDR3 is CASSPYSEQFF. The DNA of the CDR3 is TGTGCCAGCAGCCCCTACAGTGAGCAGTTCTTC. The chain couples TRBV7-8 to TRBJ2-1; D gene uncertain. The CDR3 totals 11 residues. Germline V lookup: CDR1 SGHVS, CDR2 FQNEAQ.

Judged by abundance, this clonotype is large. The genes are TRBV12-3 or TRBV12-4 and TRBJ2-3; 8 bases map to TRBD1. The CDR3 is 14 amino acids. V was pared by 7 bases and J by 10 bases, with 13 bases of the junction left unmatched. CDR3 nucleotides: TGTGCCAGCATCCAAAACCCCGGACAGGGACCGCAGTATTTT. Translating gives CASIQNPGQGPQYF.

This clonotype ranks as large. The chain links TRBV5-1 to TRBJ2-7; 9 bases agree with TRBD1. With 0 bases clipped from V and 0 bases from J, the junction kept 10 bases outside the gene matches. The CDR3 is 18 residues long. Germline V gives CDR1 SGHRS, CDR2 YFSETQ. CDR3 DNA: TGCGCCAGCAGCTTGGGGGATCCGGGACAGGGAGGCTCCTACGAGCAGTACTTC. Encoded protein: CASSLGDPGQGGSYEQYF.

This clonotype is classed as hyperexpanded. The chain joins TRBV9 to TRBJ2-5; maybe TRBD2 (7 bases). Germline lookup yields CDR1 SGDLS and CDR2 YYNGEE. V lost 0 bases and J lost 1, with 13 bases in between. The CDR3 loop spans 16 amino acids. CDR3 DNA sequence: TGTGCCAGCAGCGTAGATGTGGGGGGGCGCCAAGAGACCCAGTACTTC. Its protein is CASSVDVGGRQETQYF.

Only a few counts were recorded for this clonotype. The J gene is TRBJ2-3, the V gene TRBV12-3 or TRBV12-4; a weak D match, TRBD2 (6 bases). Trimming stripped 5 bases from V and 1 base from J, with 16 bases between. The CDR3 spans 16 residues. DNA of the CDR3: TGTGCCAGCAGTCCACCCTACGGGAGCGGCACAGATACGCAGTATTTT. Residues: CASSPPYGSGTDTQYF.

By sample share, this clonotype is large (0.1 to 1%). The rearrangement joins TRBV4-3 to TRBJ2-1; 9 bases fit TRBD1. Germline V lookup: CDR1 LGHNA, CDR2 YSLEER. With V trimmed by 4 bases and J by 10 bases, 5 bases remained unmatched. The CDR3 runs to 13 residues. The CDR3 DNA follows: TGCGCCAGCAGCCGTACGGACAGGGGCGAGCAGTTCTTC. Residues: CASSRTDRGEQFF.

By frequency in the sample, this clonotype is medium-sized (0.01 to 0.1%). V gene TRBV30 combines with J gene TRBJ1-1; 8 bases match TRBD1. The CDR3 contains 15 residues. Trimming removed 2 bases from V and 1 base from J; junction bases left unmatched: 6. Germline loops: CDR1 GTSNPN, CDR2 SVGIG (reference sequence). For the CDR3, the DNA is TGTGCCTGGAGTCGGGCAGGGGGCCCGAACACTGAAGCTTTCTTT. Translating it yields CAWSRAGGPNTEAFF. The entire variable domain, with the rest obtained from reference TRBV30 and TRBJ1-1, is as follows: SQTIHQWPATLVQPVGSPLSLECTVEGTSNPNLYWYRQAAGRGLQLLFYSVGIGQISSEVPQNLSASRPQDRQFILSSKKLLLSDSGFYLCAWSRAGGPNTEAFFGQGTRLTVV.

Sample share makes this clonotype hyperexpanded. V usage is TRBV7-6 and J usage is TRBJ1-1; D is undetermined. Trimming removed 3 bases at V and 3 bases at J, with 5 bases between. Germline V gives CDR1 SGHVS, CDR2 FNYEAQ. This CDR3 contains 12 residues. The CDR3 coding sequence is TGTGCCAGCAGCTTTGAGGACACTGAAGCTTTCTTT. It is translated as CASSFEDTEAFF.

This clonotype is labeled medium-sized. The rearrangement joins TRBV3-1 to TRBJ1-4; perhaps TRBD1 as D (6 bases). The germline V gene has CDR1 LGHDT and CDR2 YNNKEL (reference sequence). Trimming shortened V by 5 bases and J by 2 bases, and 15 bases separated the two germline ends. CDR3 length equals 16 residues. In DNA, the CDR3 is TGTGCCAGCAGCAGAAGCGTGAGGGGGACTAATGAAAAACTGTTTTTT. Protein product: CASSRSVRGTNEKLFF.

Details on this clonotype: At one end, the junction sequence differs from germline, possibly due to a read error. This chain uses TRBV6-1 with TRBJ1-1, with 9 bases identical to TRBD1. In germline, CDR1 is MNHNS, CDR2 SASEGT. This CDR3 contains 17 residues. CDR3 protein: CVSSTGTGSALNTEAFF. Written as DNA, the CDR3 is TGTGTCAGCAGTACCGGGACAGGGAGCGCCTTGAACACTGAAGCTTTCTTT.

This chain connects TRBV11-2 to TRBJ1-5; possible D gene TRBD1, 5 bases. CDR1 SGHAT and CDR2 FQNNGV come from the germline V gene. Trimming took off 2 bases at V and 6 bases at J, with 14 bases between the two ends. CDR3 size: 15 residues. This CDR3 is CASSLSLGEGQPQHF. The CDR3 DNA sequence: TGTGCCAGCAGCTTAAGTTTGGGGGAGGGTCAGCCCCAGCATTTT. Together with reference TRBV11-2 and TRBJ1-5, the CDR3 gives the full variable domain: EAGVAQSPRYKIIEKRQSVAFWCNPISGHATLYWYQQILGQGPKLLIQFQNNGVVDDSQLPKDRFSAERLKGVDSTLKIQPAKLEDSAVYLCASSLSLGEGQPQHFGDGTRLSIL.

By share, this clonotype ranks as hyperexpanded. This chain links TRBV2 with TRBJ2-2; D ambiguous. The CDR3 loop spans 15 amino acids. Per germline, CDR1 SNHLY and CDR2 FYNNEI. The V end was cut by 8 bases, the J end by 7 bases, with 20 bases between. The CDR3 protein is CASPASPSSVGELFF. CDR3 nucleotide sequence: TGTGCCAGCCCCGCCAGTCCTAGTAGTGTCGGGGAGCTGTTTTTT.

This clonotype is judged large. The rearrangement joins TRBV4-3 to TRBJ2-3; D might be TRBD1 (6 bases). The germline CDR1 and CDR2 sequences are LGHNA and YSLEER. Between the trimmed V and J ends, which lost 2 bases and 6 bases, there was a span of 6 bases. The CDR3 length is 12 residues. In DNA form, the CDR3 reads TGCGCCAGCAGCCAAACAGGGGATACGCAGTATTTT. Amino acids: CASSQTGDTQYF.